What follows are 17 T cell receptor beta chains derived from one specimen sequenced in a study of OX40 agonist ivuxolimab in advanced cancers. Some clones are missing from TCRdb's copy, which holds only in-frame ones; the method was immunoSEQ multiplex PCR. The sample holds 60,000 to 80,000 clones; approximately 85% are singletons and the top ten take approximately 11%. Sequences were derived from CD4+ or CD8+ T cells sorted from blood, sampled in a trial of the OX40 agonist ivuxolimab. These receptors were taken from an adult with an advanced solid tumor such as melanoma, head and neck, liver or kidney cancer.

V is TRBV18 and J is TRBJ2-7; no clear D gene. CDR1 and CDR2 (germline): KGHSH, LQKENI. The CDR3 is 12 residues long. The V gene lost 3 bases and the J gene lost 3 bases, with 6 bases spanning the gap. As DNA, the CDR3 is TGTGCCAGCTCACCCGGCCGCTACGAGCAGTACTTC. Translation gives CASSPGRYEQYF.

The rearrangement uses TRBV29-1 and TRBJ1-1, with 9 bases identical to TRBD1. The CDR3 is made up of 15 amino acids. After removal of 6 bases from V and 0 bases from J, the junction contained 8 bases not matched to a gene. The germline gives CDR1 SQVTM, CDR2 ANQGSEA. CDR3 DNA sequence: TGCAGCGTCACAAACCGGGACAGGGTGAACACTGAAGCTTTCTTT. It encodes CSVTNRDRVNTEAFF.

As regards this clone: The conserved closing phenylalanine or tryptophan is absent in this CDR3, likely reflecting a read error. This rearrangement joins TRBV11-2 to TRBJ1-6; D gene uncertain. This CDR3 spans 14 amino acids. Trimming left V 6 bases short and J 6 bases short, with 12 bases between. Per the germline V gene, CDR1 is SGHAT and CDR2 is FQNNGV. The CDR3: CASSKGFSNSPLHL. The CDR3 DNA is TGTGCCAGCAGTAAGGGTTTCTCTAATTCACCCCTCCACCTT.

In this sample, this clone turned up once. CDR3 nucleotides: TGTGCCAGCAGCTTTGACAATGAAGCTTTCTTT. Translated, it gives CASSFDNEAFF. The chain joins TRBV7-6 to TRBJ1-1; D not resolved. V gave up 3 bases and J gave up 7 bases, with 6 bases separating them. The V gene's germline CDR1 is SGHVS and CDR2 FNYEAQ. This CDR3 has 11 amino acids.

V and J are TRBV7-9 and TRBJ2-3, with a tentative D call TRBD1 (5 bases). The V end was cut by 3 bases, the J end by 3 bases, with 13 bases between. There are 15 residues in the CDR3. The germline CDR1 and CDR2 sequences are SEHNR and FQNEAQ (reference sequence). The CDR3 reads CASSFGRETTDTQYF. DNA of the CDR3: TGTGCCAGCAGCTTTGGCAGGGAAACTACAGATACGCAGTATTTT.

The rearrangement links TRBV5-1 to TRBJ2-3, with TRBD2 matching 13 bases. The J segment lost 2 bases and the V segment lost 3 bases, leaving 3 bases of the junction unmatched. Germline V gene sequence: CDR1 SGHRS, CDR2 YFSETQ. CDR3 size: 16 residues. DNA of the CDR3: TGCGCCAGCAGCTCCGGGACTAGCGGGGACACAGATACGCAGTATTTT. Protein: CASSSGTSGDTDTQYF.

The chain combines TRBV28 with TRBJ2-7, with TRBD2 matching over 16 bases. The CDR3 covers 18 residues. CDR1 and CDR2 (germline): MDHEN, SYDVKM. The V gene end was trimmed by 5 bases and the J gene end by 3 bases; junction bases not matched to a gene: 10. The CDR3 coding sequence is TGTGCCAGCAGTCCATCGGGACTAGCGGGAGGGCCAATCTACGAGCAGTACTTC. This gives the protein CASSPSGLAGGPIYEQYF.

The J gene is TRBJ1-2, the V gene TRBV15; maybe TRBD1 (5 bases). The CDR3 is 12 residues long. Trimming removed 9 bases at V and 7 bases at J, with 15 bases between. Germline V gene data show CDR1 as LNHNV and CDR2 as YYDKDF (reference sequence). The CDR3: CATSRSGFGYTF. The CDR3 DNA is TGTGCCACAAGCCGATCAGGGTTTGGCTACACCTTC. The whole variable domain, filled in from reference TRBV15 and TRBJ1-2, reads DAMVIQNPRYQVTQFGKPVTLSCSQTLNHNVMYWYQQKSSQAPKLLFHYYDKDFNNEADTPDNFQSRRPNTSFCFLDIRSPGLGDTAMYLCATSRSGFGYTFGSGTRLTVV.

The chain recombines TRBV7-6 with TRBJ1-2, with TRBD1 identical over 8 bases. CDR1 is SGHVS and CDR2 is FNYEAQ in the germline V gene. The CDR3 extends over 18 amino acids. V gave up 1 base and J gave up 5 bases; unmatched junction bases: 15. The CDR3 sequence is CASSLESWGQVDEYGYTF. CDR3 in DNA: TGTGCCAGCAGCTTAGAGAGCTGGGGACAGGTCGATGAGTATGGCTACACCTTC.

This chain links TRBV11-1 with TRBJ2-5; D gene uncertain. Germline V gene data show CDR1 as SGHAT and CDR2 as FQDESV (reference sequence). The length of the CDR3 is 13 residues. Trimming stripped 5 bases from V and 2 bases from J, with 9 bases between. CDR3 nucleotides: TGTGCCAGCAGCGCGGTGCAGCAAGAGACCCAGTACTTC. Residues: CASSAVQQETQYF.

The CDR3 protein is CASSPGQGAPGLQPQHF. As DNA, the CDR3 is TGTGCCAGCTCACCGGGACAGGGGGCCCCAGGGCTCCAGCCCCAGCATTTT. The gene calls are TRBV18 and TRBJ1-5; 12 bases are shared with TRBD1. J lost 7 bases, V lost 3 bases, and 10 bases had no gene match. Germline-derived CDR1 and CDR2 are KGHSH and LQKENI. The length of the CDR3 is 17 residues.

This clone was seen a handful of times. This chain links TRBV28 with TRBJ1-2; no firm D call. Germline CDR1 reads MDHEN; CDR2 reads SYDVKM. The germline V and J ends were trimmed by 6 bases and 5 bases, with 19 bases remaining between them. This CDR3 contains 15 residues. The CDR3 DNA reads TGTGCCAGCAGGACCCTTAGCGTAACGCCATATGGCTACACCTTC. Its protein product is CASRTLSVTPYGYTF.

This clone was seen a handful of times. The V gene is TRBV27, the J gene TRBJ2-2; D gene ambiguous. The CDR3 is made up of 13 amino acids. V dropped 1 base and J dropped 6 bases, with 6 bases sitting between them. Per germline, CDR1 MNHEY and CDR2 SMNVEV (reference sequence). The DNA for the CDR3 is TGTGCCAGCAGTTTATGGCCGGCCGGGGAGCTGTTTTTT. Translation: CASSLWPAGELFF.

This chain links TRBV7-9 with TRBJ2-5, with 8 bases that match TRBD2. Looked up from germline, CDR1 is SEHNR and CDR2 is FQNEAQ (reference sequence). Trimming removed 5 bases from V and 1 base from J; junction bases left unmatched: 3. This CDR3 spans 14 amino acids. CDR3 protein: CASSPGTSQETQYF. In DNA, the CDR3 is TGTGCCAGCAGCCCCGGGACTAGCCAAGAGACCCAGTACTTC.

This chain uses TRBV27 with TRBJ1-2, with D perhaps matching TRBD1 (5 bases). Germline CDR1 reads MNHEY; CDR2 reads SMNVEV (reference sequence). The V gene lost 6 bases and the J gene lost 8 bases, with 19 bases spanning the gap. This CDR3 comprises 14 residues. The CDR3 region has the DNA TGTGCCAGCAGAAACCCCGGGGGTGGGCAAGGCTACACCTTC. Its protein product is CASRNPGGGQGYTF.

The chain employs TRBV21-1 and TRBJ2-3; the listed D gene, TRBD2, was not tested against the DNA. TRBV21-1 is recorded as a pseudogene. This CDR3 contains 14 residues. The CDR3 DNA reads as TGTGCCAGCAGCCCTAGCGGGGGGACAGATACGCAGTATTTT. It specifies CASSPSGGTDTQYF.

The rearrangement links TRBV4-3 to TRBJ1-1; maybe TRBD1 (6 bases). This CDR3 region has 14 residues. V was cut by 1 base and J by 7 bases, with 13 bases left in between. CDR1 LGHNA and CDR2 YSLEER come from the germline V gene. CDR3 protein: CASSQGGATGEAFF. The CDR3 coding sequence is TGCGCCAGCAGCCAAGGGGGGGCCACGGGTGAAGCTTTCTTT.